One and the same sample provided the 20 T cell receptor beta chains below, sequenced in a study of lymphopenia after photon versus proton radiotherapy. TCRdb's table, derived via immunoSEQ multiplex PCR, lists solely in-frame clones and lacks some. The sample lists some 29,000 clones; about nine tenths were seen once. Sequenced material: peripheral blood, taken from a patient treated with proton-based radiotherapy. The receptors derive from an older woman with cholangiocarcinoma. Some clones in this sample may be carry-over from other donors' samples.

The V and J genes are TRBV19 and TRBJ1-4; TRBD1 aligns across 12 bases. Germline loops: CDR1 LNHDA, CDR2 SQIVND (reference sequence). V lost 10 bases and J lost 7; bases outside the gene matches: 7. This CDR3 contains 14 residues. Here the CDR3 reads CATTGQGAIEKLFF. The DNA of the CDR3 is TGTGCCACAACGGGACAGGGGGCGATTGAAAAACTGTTTTTT.

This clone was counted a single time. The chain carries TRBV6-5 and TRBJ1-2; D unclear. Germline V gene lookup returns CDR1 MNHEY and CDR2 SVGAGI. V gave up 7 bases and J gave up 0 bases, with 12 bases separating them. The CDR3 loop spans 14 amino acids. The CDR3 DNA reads TGTGCCAGCATCCCTCTCGGGGCTAACTATGGCTACACCTTC. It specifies CASIPLGANYGYTF.

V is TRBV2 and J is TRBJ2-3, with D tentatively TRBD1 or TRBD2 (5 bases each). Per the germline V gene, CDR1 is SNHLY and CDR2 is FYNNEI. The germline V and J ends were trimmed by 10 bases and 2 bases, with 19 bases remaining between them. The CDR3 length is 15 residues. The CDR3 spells CAILKGLAFTDTQYF. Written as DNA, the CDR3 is TGTGCCATCCTTAAGGGGCTAGCCTTCACAGATACGCAGTATTTT.

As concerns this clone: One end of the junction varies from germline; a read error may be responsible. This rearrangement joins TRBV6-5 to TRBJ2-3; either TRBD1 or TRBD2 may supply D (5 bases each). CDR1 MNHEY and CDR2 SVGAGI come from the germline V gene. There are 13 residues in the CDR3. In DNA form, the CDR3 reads TGTGTCAGCAGGGCCGCCCGGGGTGATACGCAGTATTTT. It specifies CVSRAARGDTQYF.

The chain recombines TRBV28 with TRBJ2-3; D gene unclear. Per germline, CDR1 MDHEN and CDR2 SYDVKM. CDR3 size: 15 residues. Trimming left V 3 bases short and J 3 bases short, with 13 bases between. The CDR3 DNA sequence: TGTGCCAGCAGTTTGGGATCCACCCTAACAGATACGCAGTATTTT. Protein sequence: CASSLGSTLTDTQYF.

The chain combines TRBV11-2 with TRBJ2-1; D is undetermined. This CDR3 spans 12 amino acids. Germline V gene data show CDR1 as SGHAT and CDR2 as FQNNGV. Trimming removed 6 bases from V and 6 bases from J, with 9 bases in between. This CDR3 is CASRLYSNEQFF. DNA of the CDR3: TGTGCCAGCAGACTATACAGCAATGAGCAGTTCTTC. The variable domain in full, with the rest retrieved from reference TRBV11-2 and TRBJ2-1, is EAGVAQSPRYKIIEKRQSVAFWCNPISGHATLYWYQQILGQGPKLLIQFQNNGVVDDSQLPKDRFSAERLKGVDSTLKIQPAKLEDSAVYLCASRLYSNEQFFGPGTRLTVL.

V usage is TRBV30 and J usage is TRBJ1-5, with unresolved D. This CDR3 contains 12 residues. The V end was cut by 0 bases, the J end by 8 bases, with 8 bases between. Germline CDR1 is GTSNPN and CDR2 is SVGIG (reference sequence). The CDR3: CAWSVNGKPQHF. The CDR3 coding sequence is TGTGCCTGGAGTGTGAATGGAAAGCCCCAGCATTTT.

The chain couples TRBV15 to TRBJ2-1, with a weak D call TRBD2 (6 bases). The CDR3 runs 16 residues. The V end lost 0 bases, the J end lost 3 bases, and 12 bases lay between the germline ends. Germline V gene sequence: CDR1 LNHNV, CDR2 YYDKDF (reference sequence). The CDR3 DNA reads TGTGCCACCAGCAGAGAAGGGGACGGGAGCTACAATGAGCAGTTCTTC. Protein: CATSREGDGSYNEQFF.

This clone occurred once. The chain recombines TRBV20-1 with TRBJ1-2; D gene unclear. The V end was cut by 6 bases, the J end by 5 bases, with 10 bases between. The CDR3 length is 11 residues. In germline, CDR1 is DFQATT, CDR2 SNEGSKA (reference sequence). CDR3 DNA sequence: TGCAGTGCCCAACGGCAATATGGCTACACCTTC. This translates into CSAQRQYGYTF.

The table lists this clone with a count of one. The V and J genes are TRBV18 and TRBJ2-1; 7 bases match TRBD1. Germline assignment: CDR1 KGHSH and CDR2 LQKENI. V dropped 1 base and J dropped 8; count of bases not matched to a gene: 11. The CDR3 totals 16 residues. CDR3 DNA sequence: TGTGCCAGCTCACCACAAAGACAGGGCCCCGCAGATGAGCAGTTCTTC. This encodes CASSPQRQGPADEQFF.

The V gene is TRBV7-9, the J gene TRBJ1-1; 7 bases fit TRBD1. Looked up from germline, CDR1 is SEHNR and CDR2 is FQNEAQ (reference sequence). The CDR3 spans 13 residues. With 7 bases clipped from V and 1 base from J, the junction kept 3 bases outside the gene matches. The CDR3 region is CASTRGRNTEAFF. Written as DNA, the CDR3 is TGTGCCAGCACCAGGGGGAGGAACACTGAAGCTTTCTTT.

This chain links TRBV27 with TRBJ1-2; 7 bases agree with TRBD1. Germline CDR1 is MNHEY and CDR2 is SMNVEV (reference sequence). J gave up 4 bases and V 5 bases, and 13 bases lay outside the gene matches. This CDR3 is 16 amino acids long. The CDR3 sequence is CASSPLRTGSIYGYTF. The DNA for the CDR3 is TGTGCCAGCAGTCCCCTCAGGACAGGTTCCATCTATGGCTACACCTTC.

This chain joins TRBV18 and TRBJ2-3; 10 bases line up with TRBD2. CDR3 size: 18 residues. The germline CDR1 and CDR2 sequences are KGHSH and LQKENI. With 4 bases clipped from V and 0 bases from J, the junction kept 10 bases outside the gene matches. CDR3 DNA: TGTGCCAGCTCACACCCTTTAGCGGGGGGCCTAAGCACAGATACGCAGTATTTT. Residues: CASSHPLAGGLSTDTQYF.

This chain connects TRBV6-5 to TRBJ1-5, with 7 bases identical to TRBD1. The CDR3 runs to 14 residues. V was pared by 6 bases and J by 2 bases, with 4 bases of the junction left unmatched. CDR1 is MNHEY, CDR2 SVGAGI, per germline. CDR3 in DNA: TGTGCCAGCAGCCCAGACAGGGGCAATCAGCCCCAGCATTTT. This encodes CASSPDRGNQPQHF.

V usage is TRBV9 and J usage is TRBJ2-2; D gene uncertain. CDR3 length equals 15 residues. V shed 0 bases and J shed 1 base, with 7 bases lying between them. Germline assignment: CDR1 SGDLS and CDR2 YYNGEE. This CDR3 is CASSVAGRNTGELFF. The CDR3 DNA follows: TGTGCCAGCAGCGTAGCCGGCCGGAACACCGGGGAGCTGTTTTTT. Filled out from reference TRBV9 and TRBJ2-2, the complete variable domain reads DSGVTQTPKHLITATGQRVTLRCSPRSGDLSVYWYQQSLDQGLQFLIQYYNGEERAKGNILERFSAQQFPDLHSELNLSSLELGDSALYFCASSVAGRNTGELFFGEGSRLTVL.

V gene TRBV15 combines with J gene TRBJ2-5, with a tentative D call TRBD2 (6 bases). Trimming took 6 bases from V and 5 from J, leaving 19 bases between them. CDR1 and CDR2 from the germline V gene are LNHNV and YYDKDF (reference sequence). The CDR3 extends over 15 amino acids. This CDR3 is CATRPAGGLSETQYF. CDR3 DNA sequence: TGTGCCACCAGGCCGGCTGGAGGGCTTTCGGAGACCCAGTACTTC.

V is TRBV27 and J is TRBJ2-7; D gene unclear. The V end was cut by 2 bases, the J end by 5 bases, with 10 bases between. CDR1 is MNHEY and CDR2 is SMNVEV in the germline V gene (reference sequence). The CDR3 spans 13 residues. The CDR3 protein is CASSLILRDEQYF. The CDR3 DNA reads TGTGCCAGCAGTTTAATTCTCCGCGACGAGCAGTACTTC.

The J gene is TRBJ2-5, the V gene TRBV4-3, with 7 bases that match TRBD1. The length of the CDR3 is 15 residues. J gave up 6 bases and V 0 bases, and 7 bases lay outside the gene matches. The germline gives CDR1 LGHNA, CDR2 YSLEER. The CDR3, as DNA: TGCGCCAGCAGCCAAGAATGGCGACAGGGAAAGACCCAGTACTTC. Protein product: CASSQEWRQGKTQYF.

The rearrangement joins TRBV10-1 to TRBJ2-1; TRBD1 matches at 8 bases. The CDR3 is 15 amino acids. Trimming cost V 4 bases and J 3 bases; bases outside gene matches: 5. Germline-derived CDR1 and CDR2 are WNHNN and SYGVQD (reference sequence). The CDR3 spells CASSGSQGDYNEQFF. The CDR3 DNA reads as TGCGCCAGCAGTGGATCACAGGGGGACTACAATGAGCAGTTCTTC.

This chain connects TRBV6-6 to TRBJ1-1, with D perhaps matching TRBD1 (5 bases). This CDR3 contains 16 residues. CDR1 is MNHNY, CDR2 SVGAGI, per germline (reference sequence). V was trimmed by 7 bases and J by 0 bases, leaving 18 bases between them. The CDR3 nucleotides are TGTGCCAGCACAGGCGGAGGGGCGAACATGAACACTGAAGCTTTCTTT. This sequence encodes CASTGGGANMNTEAFF.